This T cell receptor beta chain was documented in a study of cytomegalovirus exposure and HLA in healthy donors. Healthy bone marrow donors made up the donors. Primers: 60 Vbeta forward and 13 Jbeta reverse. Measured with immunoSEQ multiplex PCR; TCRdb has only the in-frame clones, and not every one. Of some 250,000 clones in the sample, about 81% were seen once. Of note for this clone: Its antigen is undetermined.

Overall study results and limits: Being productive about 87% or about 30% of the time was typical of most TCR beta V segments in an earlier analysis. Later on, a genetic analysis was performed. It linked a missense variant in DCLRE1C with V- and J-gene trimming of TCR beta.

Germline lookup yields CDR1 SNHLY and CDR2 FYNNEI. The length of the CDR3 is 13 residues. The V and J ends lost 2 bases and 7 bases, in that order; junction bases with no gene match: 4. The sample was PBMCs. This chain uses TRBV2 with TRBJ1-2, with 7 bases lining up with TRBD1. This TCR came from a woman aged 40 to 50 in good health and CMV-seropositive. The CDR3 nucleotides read TGTGCCAGCAGTGAAATCACAGGGGTTGGCTACACCTTC. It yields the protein CASSEITGVGYTF.